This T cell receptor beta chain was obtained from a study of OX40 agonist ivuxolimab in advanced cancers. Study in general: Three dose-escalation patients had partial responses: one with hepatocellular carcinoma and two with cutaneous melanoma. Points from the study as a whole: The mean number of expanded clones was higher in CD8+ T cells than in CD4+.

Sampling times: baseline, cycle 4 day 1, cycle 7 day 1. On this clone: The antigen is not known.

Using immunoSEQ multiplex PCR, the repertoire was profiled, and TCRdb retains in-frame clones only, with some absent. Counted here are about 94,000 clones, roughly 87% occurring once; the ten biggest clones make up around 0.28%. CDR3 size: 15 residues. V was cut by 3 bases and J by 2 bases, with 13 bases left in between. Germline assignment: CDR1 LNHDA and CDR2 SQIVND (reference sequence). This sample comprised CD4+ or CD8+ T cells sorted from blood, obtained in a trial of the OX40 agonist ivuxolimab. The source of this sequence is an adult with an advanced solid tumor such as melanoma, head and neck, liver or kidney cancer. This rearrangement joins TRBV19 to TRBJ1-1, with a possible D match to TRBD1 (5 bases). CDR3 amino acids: CASSIGRRGNTEAFF. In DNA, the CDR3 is TGTGCCAGTAGTATCGGCAGGAGGGGAAACACTGAAGCTTTCTTT.